The 27 T cell receptor beta chains listed next were all sequenced from one sample in a study of blood T cell repertoires in COVID-19. The table came from immunoSEQ multiplex PCR; TCRdb's copy has only in-frame clones and leaves some out. The sample lists about 100,000 clones, roughly 79% occurring once. Sample: peripheral blood. These receptors came from a man aged 65 to 85 with active or convalescent COVID-19.

This clone turned up a few times. The rearrangement links TRBV4-3 to TRBJ1-4; 9 bases align to TRBD1. V shed 5 bases and J 8 bases; nucleotides not matched to a gene: 12. The germline V gene has CDR1 LGHNA and CDR2 YSLEER. CDR3 length: 16 residues. In nucleotides, the CDR3 is TGCGCCAGCAGCTTCACAGGGGGCCCAGTTCGAGAAAAACTGTTTTTT. As protein: CASSFTGGPVREKLFF.

The chain uses TRBV6-1 and TRBJ2-7, with D possibly TRBD1 on 5 matching bases. Germline CDR1 is MNHNS and CDR2 is SASEGT. Deletions cut 2 bases from V and 3 bases from J, with 8 bases between. The CDR3 has 13 amino acids. In nucleotides, the CDR3 is TGTGCCAGCAGTGAATATCAGGGCTACGAGCAGTACTTC. This translates into CASSEYQGYEQYF.

This clone has a handful of counts. V and J are TRBV10-3 and TRBJ1-3, with 9 bases aligning to TRBD1. Germline-derived CDR1 and CDR2 are ENHRY and SYGVKD. The length of the CDR3 is 15 residues. The junction had 7 bases not matched to a gene; V was cut back by 4 bases and J by 6 bases. The CDR3 coding sequence is TGTGCCATCAGTGGACCGGGACAGGGTTTAAACACCATATATTTT. Its protein product is CAISGPGQGLNTIYF.

This clone was found a few times. The chain employs TRBV29-1 and TRBJ2-1; 7 nucleotides line up with TRBD1. Germline assignment: CDR1 SQVTM and CDR2 ANQGSEA. V was clipped by 6 bases and J by 6 bases; unmatched bases: 8. The CDR3 is 13 residues long. CDR3 DNA sequence: TGCAGCGTCCTGACAGGGCGAGGCAATGAGCAGTTCTTC. Translating it yields CSVLTGRGNEQFF.

The CDR3, as DNA: TGCGCCAGCAGCGCCTACAGGGGGCTAGGGGAGCTGTTTTTT. Translation: CASSAYRGLGELFF. The chain links TRBV5-1 to TRBJ2-2; 9 bases line up with TRBD1. J gave up 8 bases and V 4 bases, and 6 bases lay outside the gene matches. Germline loops: CDR1 SGHRS, CDR2 YFSETQ. The CDR3 has 14 residues.

For the CDR3, the DNA is TGCAGCGTTGGGAGGTCCGGGACACCTTACGAGCAGTACTTC. It encodes CSVGRSGTPYEQYF. J is TRBJ2-7 and V is TRBV29-1; TRBD1 might be the D (6 bases). Germline V gene sequence: CDR1 SQVTM, CDR2 ANQGSEA. Trimming took off 4 bases at V and 4 bases at J, with 17 bases between the two ends. The CDR3 has 14 residues.

The V gene is TRBV6-2 or TRBV6-3, the J gene TRBJ2-1; possible D gene TRBD2, 6 bases. The germline V gene encodes CDR1 MNHEY and CDR2 SVGEGT. Trimming took 6 bases from V and 8 from J, leaving 14 bases between them. The CDR3 loop spans 13 amino acids. This CDR3 is CASSRRESDEQFF. The CDR3 DNA reads as TGTGCCAGCAGCCGCCGGGAGTCGGATGAGCAGTTCTTC.

The CDR3 DNA is TGTGCCAGCAGCTTCTCCGAGGGTCGGAATGAGCAGTTCTTC. Translating it yields CASSFSEGRNEQFF. The rearrangement joins TRBV5-5 to TRBJ2-1; maybe TRBD2 (5 bases). CDR3 length equals 14 residues. Germline-derived CDR1 and CDR2 are SGHKS and YYEKEE (reference sequence). The ends were cut back, 2 bases at V and 7 bases at J, with 13 bases in the middle.

The chain recombines TRBV12-3 or TRBV12-4 with TRBJ1-5; D uncertain. Trimming stripped 3 bases from V and 6 bases from J, with 9 bases between. This CDR3 spans 13 amino acids. The CDR3 nucleotides are TGTGCCAGCAGTTTCGAGGGAATTCAGCCCCAGCATTTT. Its protein is CASSFEGIQPQHF.

The J gene is TRBJ1-1, the V gene TRBV2; no clear D gene. This CDR3 spans 13 amino acids. The V end was cut by 7 bases, the J end by 3 bases, with 12 bases between. The germline V gene encodes CDR1 SNHLY and CDR2 FYNNEI. Here the CDR3 DNA reads TGTGCCAGCATCCCAGACCGGGACACTGAAGCTTTCTTT. Its translation: CASIPDRDTEAFF.

This rearrangement joins TRBV27 to TRBJ2-3; 8 bases match TRBD1. V dropped 4 bases and J dropped 3; count of bases not matched to a gene: 6. CDR3 length equals 15 residues. Germline CDR1 MNHEY, CDR2 SMNVEV (reference sequence). CDR3: CASSSDRGQTDTQYF. The DNA of the CDR3 is TGTGCCAGCAGTTCCGACAGGGGACAGACAGATACGCAGTATTTT.

The genes are TRBV30 and TRBJ2-1; 12 bases align to TRBD2. Germline trimming cut 5 bases from V and 7 bases from J; bases unmatched to any gene: 9. Germline assignment: CDR1 GTSNPN and CDR2 SVGIG (reference sequence). CDR3 length: 15 residues. CDR3 DNA sequence: TGTGCCTGGTCGGGACTAGCGGGCGGGTTGAATGAGCAGTTCTTC. It specifies CAWSGLAGGLNEQFF.

This chain joins TRBV2 and TRBJ1-5; D unresolved. The CDR3 spans 14 residues. Per the germline V gene, CDR1 is SNHLY and CDR2 is FYNNEI. V lost 4 bases, J lost 4 bases, and 11 bases lay in between. The CDR3 DNA sequence: TGTGCCAGCAGTGTCCGTCAGGATAATCAGCCCCAGCATTTT. This encodes CASSVRQDNQPQHF.

The chain employs TRBV2 and TRBJ2-3, with 7 bases identical to TRBD1. Germline CDR1 and CDR2: SNHLY and FYNNEI. This CDR3 has 14 amino acids. V trimming: 7 bases; J trimming: 6 bases; junction bases outside the gene matches: 10. CDR3 residues: CASTVTGKSDTQYF. Written as DNA, the CDR3 is TGTGCCAGCACAGTGACAGGGAAGTCGGATACGCAGTATTTT.

The chain combines TRBV2 with TRBJ2-6; 9 bases align to TRBD1. With 3 bases clipped from V and 7 bases from J, the junction kept 4 bases outside the gene matches. Per germline, CDR1 SNHLY and CDR2 FYNNEI. The CDR3 length is 15 residues. CDR3 in DNA: TGTGCCAGCAGTGAGGGGACAGGGACAGCCAACGTCCTGACTTTC. Its translation is CASSEGTGTANVLTF.

The chain carries TRBV24-1 and TRBJ2-2, with 8 nucleotides matching TRBD1. The CDR3 runs to 16 residues. V trimming: 4 bases; J trimming: 4 bases; junction bases outside the gene matches: 7. From germline, CDR1 is KGHDR and CDR2 SFDVKD. Written as DNA, the CDR3 is TGTGCCACCAGTGAGTCGGGACAGGCGCGCACCGGGGAGCTGTTTTTT. Protein product: CATSESGQARTGELFF.

V usage is TRBV3-1 (or the pseudogene TRBV3-2) and J usage is TRBJ1-5; TRBD1 aligns across 7 bases. Germline V CDR1 and CDR2: LGHDT, YNNKEL (reference sequence). CDR3 length equals 16 residues. Germline trimming cut 2 bases from V and 1 base from J; bases unmatched to any gene: 5. In DNA form, the CDR3 reads TGTGCCAGCAGCCAATCCGACAGGGCCAGCAATCAGCCCCAGCATTTT. Protein product: CASSQSDRASNQPQHF.

The chain couples TRBV11-2 to TRBJ2-7, with TRBD1 identical over 9 bases. The CDR3 length is 14 residues. CDR1 and CDR2 from the germline V gene are SGHAT and FQNNGV. V lost 5 bases, J lost 7 bases, and 9 bases stayed unmatched. Here the CDR3 DNA reads TGTGCCAGCAGCCCCAGGGACAGGGTGGGTGAGCAGTACTTC. Its protein is CASSPRDRVGEQYF.

CDR3: CASSDIQGVLAGNTIYF. The DNA of the CDR3 is TGTGCCAGCAGTGACATACAGGGAGTATTGGCTGGAAACACCATATATTTT. The rearrangement uses TRBV6-4 and TRBJ1-3, with TRBD1 as a possible D gene (6 bases). The germline gives CDR1 MRHNA, CDR2 SNTAGT. Trimming shortened V by 2 bases and J by 2 bases, and 16 bases separated the two germline ends. The CDR3 has 17 residues.

The rearrangement links TRBV7-2 to TRBJ2-5, with 7 nucleotides matching TRBD1. V lost 1 base, J lost 2 bases, and 4 bases stayed unmatched. Germline V gives CDR1 SGHTA, CDR2 FQGNSA. The CDR3 is made up of 15 amino acids. Written as DNA, the CDR3 is TGTGCCAGCAGCTTAGATGGCAGGGGGCAAGAGACCCAGTACTTC. Protein product: CASSLDGRGQETQYF.

This clone has only one observation. The rearrangement uses TRBV3-1 (or the pseudogene TRBV3-2) and TRBJ1-5; 7 positions agree with TRBD1. The trim removed 2 bases at V and 4 bases at J, leaving 5 bases unmatched. The germline CDR1 and CDR2 sequences are LGHDT and YNNKEL (reference sequence). This CDR3 spans 15 amino acids. The CDR3 sequence: CASSQSRDRNQPQHF. The CDR3 DNA follows: TGTGCCAGCAGCCAATCCCGGGACAGAAATCAGCCCCAGCATTTT.

The J gene is TRBJ2-5, the V gene TRBV15; the match to TRBD1 covers 10 bases. Germline V gives CDR1 LNHNV, CDR2 YYDKDF (reference sequence). The CDR3 is 16 amino acids. The junction had 11 bases not matched to a gene; V was cut back by 5 bases and J by 5 bases. CDR3 sequence reads: CATSSPTGGASETQYF. The CDR3 bases are TGTGCCACCAGCTCCCCGACAGGGGGCGCGTCGGAGACCCAGTACTTC.

The chain employs TRBV5-1 and TRBJ2-2; TRBD2 is a possible D gene (5 bases). Germline loops: CDR1 SGHRS, CDR2 YFSETQ. CDR3 size: 14 residues. V lost 9 bases and J 0 bases, leaving 12 bases between the germline ends. The CDR3 protein is CATSPGSNTGELFF. The CDR3 DNA is TGCGCCACCTCCCCGGGGTCGAACACCGGGGAGCTGTTTTTT. The full variable domain, in which reference TRBV5-1 and TRBJ2-2 provide the parts outside the CDR3, is KAGVTQTPRYLIKTRGQQVTLSCSPISGHRSVSWYQQTPGQGLQFLFEYFSETQRNKGNFPGRFSGRQFSNSRSEMNVSTLELGDSALYLCATSPGSNTGELFFGEGSRLTVL.

The chain links TRBV18 to TRBJ1-2, with a possible D match to TRBD1 (5 bases). Germline V CDR1 and CDR2: KGHSH, LQKENI. The CDR3 extends over 15 amino acids. With 3 bases removed from V and 6 bases from J, the gap between germline ends came to 17 bases. CDR3 in amino acids: CASSPPVGGRNGYTF. As DNA, the CDR3 is TGTGCCAGCTCACCTCCCGTGGGGGGAAGAAATGGCTACACCTTC.

The rearrangement uses TRBV7-2 and TRBJ2-3; D unresolved. The germline V and J ends were trimmed by 5 bases and 2 bases, with 5 bases remaining between them. Germline CDR1 and CDR2: SGHTA and FQGNSA. The CDR3 runs 12 residues. The DNA for the CDR3 is TGTGCCAGCAGCCCCTTCACAGATACGCAGTATTTT. Protein: CASSPFTDTQYF.

The chain is built from TRBV3-1 (or the pseudogene TRBV3-2) and TRBJ1-2, with D possibly matching TRBD1 (5 bases). Germline V gene data show CDR1 as LGHDT and CDR2 as YNNKEL (reference sequence). The CDR3 extends over 13 amino acids. Trimming removed 4 bases at V and 4 bases at J, with 10 bases between. The DNA for the CDR3 is TGTGCCAGCAGCCGGAAGGGGTTCTATGGCTACACCTTC. Translation gives CASSRKGFYGYTF.

This chain uses TRBV27 with TRBJ1-6, with 7 bases aligning to TRBD1. Losses at the gene ends were 5 bases for V and 7 bases for J; bases not matched to a gene: 8. The germline V gene has CDR1 MNHEY and CDR2 SMNVEV (reference sequence). CDR3 size: 15 residues. CDR3 in amino acids: CASSPWTGANSPLHF. CDR3 sequence (DNA): TGTGCCAGCAGTCCCTGGACAGGCGCGAATTCACCCCTCCACTTT.